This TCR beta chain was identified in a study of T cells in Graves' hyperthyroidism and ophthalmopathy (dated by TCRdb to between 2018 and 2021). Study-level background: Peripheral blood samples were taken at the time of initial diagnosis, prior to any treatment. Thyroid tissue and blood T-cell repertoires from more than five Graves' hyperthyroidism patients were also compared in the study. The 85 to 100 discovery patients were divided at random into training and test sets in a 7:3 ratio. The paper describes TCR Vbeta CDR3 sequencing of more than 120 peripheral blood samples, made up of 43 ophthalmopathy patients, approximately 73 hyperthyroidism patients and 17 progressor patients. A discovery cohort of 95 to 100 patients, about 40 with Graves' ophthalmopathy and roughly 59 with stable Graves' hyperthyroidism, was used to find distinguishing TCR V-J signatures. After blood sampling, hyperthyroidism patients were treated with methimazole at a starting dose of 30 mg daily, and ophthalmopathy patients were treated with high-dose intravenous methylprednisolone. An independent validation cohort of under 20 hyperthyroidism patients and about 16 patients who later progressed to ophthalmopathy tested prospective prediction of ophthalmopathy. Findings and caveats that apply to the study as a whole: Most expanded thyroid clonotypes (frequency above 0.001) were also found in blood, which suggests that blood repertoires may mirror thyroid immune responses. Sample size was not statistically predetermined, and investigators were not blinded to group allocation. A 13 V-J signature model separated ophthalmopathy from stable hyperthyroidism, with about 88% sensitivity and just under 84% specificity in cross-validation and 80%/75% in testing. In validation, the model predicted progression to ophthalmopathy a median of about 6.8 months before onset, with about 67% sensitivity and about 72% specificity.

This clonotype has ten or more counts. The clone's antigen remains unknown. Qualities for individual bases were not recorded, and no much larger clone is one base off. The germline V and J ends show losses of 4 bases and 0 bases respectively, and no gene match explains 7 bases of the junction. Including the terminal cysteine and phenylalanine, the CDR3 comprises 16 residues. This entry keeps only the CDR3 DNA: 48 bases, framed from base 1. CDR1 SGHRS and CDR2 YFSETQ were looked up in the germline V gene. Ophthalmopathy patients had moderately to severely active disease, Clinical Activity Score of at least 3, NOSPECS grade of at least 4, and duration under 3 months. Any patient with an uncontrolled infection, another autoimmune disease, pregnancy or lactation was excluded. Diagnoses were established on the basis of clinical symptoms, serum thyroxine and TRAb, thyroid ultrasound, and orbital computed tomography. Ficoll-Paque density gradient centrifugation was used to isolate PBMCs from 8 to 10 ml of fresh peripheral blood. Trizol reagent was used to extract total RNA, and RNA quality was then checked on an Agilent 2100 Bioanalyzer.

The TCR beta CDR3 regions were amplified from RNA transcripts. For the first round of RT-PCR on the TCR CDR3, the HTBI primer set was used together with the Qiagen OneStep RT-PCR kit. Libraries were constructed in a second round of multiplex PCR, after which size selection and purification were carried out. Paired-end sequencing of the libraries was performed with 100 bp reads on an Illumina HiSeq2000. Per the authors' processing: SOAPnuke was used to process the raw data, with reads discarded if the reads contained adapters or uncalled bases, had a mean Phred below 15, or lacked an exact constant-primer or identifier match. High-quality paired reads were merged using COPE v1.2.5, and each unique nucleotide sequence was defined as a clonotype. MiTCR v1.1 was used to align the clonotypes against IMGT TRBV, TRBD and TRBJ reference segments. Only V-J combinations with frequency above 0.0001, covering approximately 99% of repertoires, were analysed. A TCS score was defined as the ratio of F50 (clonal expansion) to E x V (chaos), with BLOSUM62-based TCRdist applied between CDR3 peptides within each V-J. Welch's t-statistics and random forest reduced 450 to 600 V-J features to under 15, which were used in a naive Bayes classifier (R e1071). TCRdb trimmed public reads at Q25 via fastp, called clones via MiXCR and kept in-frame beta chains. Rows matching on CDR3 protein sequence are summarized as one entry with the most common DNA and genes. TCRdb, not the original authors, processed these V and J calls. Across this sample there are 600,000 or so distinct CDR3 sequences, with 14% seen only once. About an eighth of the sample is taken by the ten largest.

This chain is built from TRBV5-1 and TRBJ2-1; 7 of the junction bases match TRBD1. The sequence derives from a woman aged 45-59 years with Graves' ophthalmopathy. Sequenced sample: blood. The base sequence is TGCGCCAGCAGCACCCTACAGGGGAGCTCCTACAATGAGCAGTTCTTC. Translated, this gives CASSTLQGSSYNEQFF.